The clone carrying this T cell receptor beta chain was observed a single time. The CDR3 runs to 15 residues. V shed 0 bases, J shed 6 bases, and the junction held 4 bases outside the gene matches. From germline, CDR1 is SGHNT and CDR2 YYREEE (reference sequence). Using immunoSEQ multiplex PCR, the repertoire was profiled, and TCRdb retains in-frame clones only, with some absent. The data show about 80,000 clones, approximately 90% seen once. The data derive from a study of blood T cell repertoires in COVID-19. At the level of the study: T cells, B-cell-depleted T cells, or PBMCs provided the cDNA or gDNA that served as material.

V is TRBV5-4 and J is TRBJ2-2; TRBD1 matches at 8 bases. The specimen was peripheral blood. This TCR came from a woman of 80 years or more with acute or convalescent COVID-19. The CDR3 spells CASSLVQGAAGELFF. The CDR3, as DNA: TGTGCCAGCAGCTTGGTCCAGGGGGCCGCCGGGGAGCTGTTTTTT.